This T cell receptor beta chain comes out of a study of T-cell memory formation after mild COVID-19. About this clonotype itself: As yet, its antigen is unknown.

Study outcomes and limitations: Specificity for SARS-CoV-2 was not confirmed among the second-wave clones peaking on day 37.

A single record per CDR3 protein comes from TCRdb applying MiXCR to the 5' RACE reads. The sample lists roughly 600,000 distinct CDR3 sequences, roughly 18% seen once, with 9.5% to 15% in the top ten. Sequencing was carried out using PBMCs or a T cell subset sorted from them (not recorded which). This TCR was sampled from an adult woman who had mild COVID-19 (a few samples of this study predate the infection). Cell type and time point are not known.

CDR3: CASSLGQLREKLFF. The CDR3 DNA follows: TGTGCCAGCAGTTTGGGACAGCTGAGGGAAAAACTGTTTTTT. V is TRBV7-8 and J is TRBJ1-4, with TRBD1 matching over 7 bases. Losses at the gene ends were 6 bases for V and 8 bases for J; bases not matched to a gene: 9. The CDR3 totals 14 residues. CDR1 and CDR2 from the germline V gene are SGHVS and FQNEAQ.